This T cell receptor (beta chain) was sequenced for a study of TIL therapy for anti-PD-1-resistant metastatic lung cancer. Study context: Tumor harvest preceded PD-1/PD-L1 blockade, followed by nivolumab treatment. Half of patients were current or former smokers.

Time point defined: pre-treatment sample, taken before nivolumab and TIL therapy. Sequencing used immunoSEQ v3. Some clones are missing from TCRdb's copy, which holds only in-frame ones; the method was immunoSEQ multiplex PCR. The table records roughly 54,000 clones, roughly 91% of them present only once. Per germline, CDR1 SGHTA and CDR2 FQGTGA. The CDR3 spans 15 residues. V shed 3 bases and J 6 bases; nucleotides not matched to a gene: 9. V is TRBV7-3 and J is TRBJ2-3; 7 bases fit TRBD2. Here the sequenced sample was blood, taken at baseline. This TCR derives from a person between 25 and 79 years old with non-small cell lung cancer. CDR3 nucleotides: TGTGCCAGCAGCTTTATACCGGGACTACAGGATACGCAGTATTTT. It specifies CASSFIPGLQDTQYF.